Shown below are 32 T cell receptor beta chains from a single sample sequenced in a study of T-cell memory formation after mild COVID-19. Via MiXCR, TCRdb re-called the 5' RACE reads, giving one row per CDR3 protein. The sample holds about 150,000 distinct CDR3 sequences; 15% to 20% are singletons and the top ten take approximately 2.4%. Sequenced sample: PBMCs or a T cell subset sorted from them (not recorded which). These receptors came from an adult woman who had mild COVID-19 (a few samples of this study predate the infection). Cell type and time point are not known.

The chain links TRBV12-3 or TRBV12-4 to TRBJ2-5, with 7 positions matching TRBD1. The trim removed 5 bases at V and 3 bases at J, leaving 6 bases unmatched. This CDR3 has 14 residues. The CDR3: CASSDPQGEETQYF. The CDR3 coding sequence is TGTGCCAGCAGTGATCCCCAGGGGGAAGAGACCCAGTACTTC.

This clonotype was detected a few times. The chain recombines TRBV5-1 with TRBJ1-3; a weak D match, TRBD1 (5 bases). Per the germline V gene, CDR1 is SGHRS and CDR2 is YFSETQ. V was trimmed by 3 bases and J by 2 bases, leaving 9 bases between them. The CDR3 length is 14 residues. The DNA of the CDR3 is TGCGCCAGCAGCTCCGGACAAACTGGAAACACCATATATTTT. Protein: CASSSGQTGNTIYF.

The chain joins TRBV2 to TRBJ1-1; D not certain. V was clipped by 8 bases and J by 0 bases, with 10 bases between them. CDR3 length equals 13 residues. Germline V gene lookup returns CDR1 SNHLY and CDR2 FYNNEI. CDR3 nucleotide sequence: TGTGCCAGCGGTACAGCTCTGAACACTGAAGCTTTCTTT. As protein: CASGTALNTEAFF.

The chain uses TRBV24-1 and TRBJ1-1; TRBD1 might be the D (6 bases). The CDR3 is made up of 17 amino acids. The germline CDR1 and CDR2 sequences are KGHDR and SFDVKD. V was trimmed by 1 base and J by 3 bases, leaving 17 bases between them. Here the CDR3 DNA reads TGTGCCACCAGTGATTTCCCTCCAACAGGGAGGGACACTGAAGCTTTCTTT. This sequence encodes CATSDFPPTGRDTEAFF.

The gene calls are TRBV4-2 and TRBJ1-1, with D unresolved. CDR1 and CDR2 from the germline V gene are LGHNA and YNFKEQ. The CDR3 covers 15 residues. The germline V and J ends were trimmed by 3 bases and 6 bases, with 17 bases remaining between them. DNA for the CDR3: TGTGCCAGCAGCCAGGAAAGACTGCCGGTGTCTGAAGCTTTCTTT. This codes for CASSQERLPVSEAFF.

This sequence joins TRBV2 and TRBJ2-1, with 7 bases lining up with TRBD2. Germline V CDR1 and CDR2: SNHLY, FYNNEI. The CDR3 loop spans 15 amino acids. The ends lost 3 bases at V and 7 bases at J; junction bases unmatched: 9. CDR3 sequence (DNA): TGTGCCAGCAGTGATTCCCGGTCTAGCGGAAATGAGCAGTTCTTC. It specifies CASSDSRSSGNEQFF.

J is TRBJ1-3 and V is TRBV29-1; no clear D gene. CDR1 SQVTM and CDR2 ANQGSEA come from the germline V gene. The V end lost 4 bases, the J end lost 0 bases, and 7 bases lay between the germline ends. CDR3 length: 13 residues. Written as DNA, the CDR3 is TGCAGCGTTGGTGTTAGCTCTGGAAACACCATATATTTT. Translated, it gives CSVGVSSGNTIYF.

This chain joins TRBV7-9 and TRBJ2-7; 8 bases align to TRBD1. Losses at the gene ends were 4 bases for V and 2 bases for J; bases not matched to a gene: 4. The CDR3 is 14 residues long. Per the germline V gene, CDR1 is SEHNR and CDR2 is FQNEAQ (reference sequence). CDR3 loop: CASSSRQGPYEQYF. The CDR3 bases are TGTGCCAGCAGCTCCCGACAGGGGCCCTACGAGCAGTACTTC.

The chain links TRBV7-8 to TRBJ2-2; 10 bases line up with TRBD2. CDR1 is SGHVS and CDR2 is FQNEAQ in the germline V gene. The V segment lost 5 bases and the J segment 1 base; nucleotides outside the gene matches: 10. The CDR3 is made up of 18 amino acids. The CDR3 spells CASSRPRASGGNTGELFF. The CDR3 DNA reads as TGTGCCAGCAGCCGACCCCGGGCTAGCGGGGGGAACACCGGGGAGCTGTTTTTT.

The sample holds one count of this clonotype. This chain joins TRBV12-3 or TRBV12-4 and TRBJ1-1; no definite D call. The CDR3 runs to 13 residues. Trimming left V 5 bases short and J 0 bases short, with 7 bases between. The CDR3 DNA is TGTGCCAGCAGTACTCTTCTGAACACTGAAGCTTTCTTT. It is translated as CASSTLLNTEAFF.

Ten or more counts support this clonotype. The chain employs TRBV11-1 and TRBJ2-1; either TRBD1 or TRBD2 may fit D (5 bases each). The CDR3 extends over 14 amino acids. V gave up 5 bases and J gave up 3 bases, with 11 bases separating them. Per the germline V gene, CDR1 is SGHAT and CDR2 is FQDESV (reference sequence). CDR3 nucleotides: TGTGCCAGCAGCCCCCGGGACCGCTACAATGAGCAGTTCTTC. Its protein is CASSPRDRYNEQFF.

This clonotype was counted between two and nine times. This chain connects TRBV24-1 to TRBJ1-2; possible D gene TRBD1, 5 bases. The CDR3 contains 14 residues. CDR1 is KGHDR, CDR2 SFDVKD, per germline. Trimming removed 2 bases at V and 2 bases at J, with 8 bases between. The DNA for the CDR3 is TGTGCCACCAGTGATTCGGGACCAAACTATGGCTACACCTTC. Protein: CATSDSGPNYGYTF.

This clonotype was detected a few times. The chain joins TRBV24-1 to TRBJ2-6, with a possible D match to TRBD1 (6 bases). This CDR3 has 16 amino acids. Germline V lookup: CDR1 KGHDR, CDR2 SFDVKD. V was cut by 2 bases and J by 2 bases, with 9 bases left in between. In DNA, the CDR3 is TGTGCCACCAGTGATTGGGGGACAACTGGGGCCAACGTCCTGACTTTC. Translation gives CATSDWGTTGANVLTF.

This rearrangement joins TRBV19 to TRBJ1-1, with no clear D. Germline V gene data show CDR1 as LNHDA and CDR2 as SQIVND (reference sequence). The V end lost 2 bases, the J end lost 1 base, and 14 bases lay between the germline ends. This CDR3 comprises 16 residues. The CDR3 bases are TGTGCCAGTAGTATATCGCAAAGTGTACCGAACACTGAAGCTTTCTTT. Amino acid sequence: CASSISQSVPNTEAFF.

This chain links TRBV12-3 or TRBV12-4 with TRBJ2-7; D is tentatively TRBD1 or TRBD2 (5 bases each). The V gene lost 6 bases and the J gene lost 0 bases, with 12 bases spanning the gap. The CDR3 spans 14 residues. This CDR3 is CASSRERNSYEQYF. The CDR3 nucleotides read TGTGCCAGCAGCAGGGAGCGGAACTCCTACGAGCAGTACTTC.

The J gene is TRBJ2-7, the V gene TRBV11-3; TRBD1 matches 7 bases. Germline loops: CDR1 SGHNT, CDR2 YENEEA. This CDR3 comprises 17 residues. Unmatched junction bases numbered 12, after V lost 4 bases and J lost 0 bases. The CDR3 DNA sequence: TGTGCCAGCAGCTCTCCGGGACAGAGGACTCTCTCCTACGAGCAGTACTTC. This encodes CASSSPGQRTLSYEQYF.

This chain joins TRBV5-1 and TRBJ2-2; the match to TRBD2 covers 9 bases. The CDR3 is 14 residues long. The V gene end was trimmed by 1 base and the J gene end by 8 bases; junction bases not matched to a gene: 3. Germline V gene data show CDR1 as SGHRS and CDR2 as YFSETQ. The CDR3 DNA sequence: TGCGCCAGCAGCTTGTTAGCGGGAGCGGGGGAGCTGTTTTTT. Amino acid sequence: CASSLLAGAGELFF.

The chain uses TRBV5-6 and TRBJ2-4; D gene uncertain. There are 16 residues in the CDR3. The germline V gene has CDR1 SGHDT and CDR2 YYEEEE. Trimming pared 2 bases from V and 0 bases from J, leaving 12 bases between. CDR3 coding DNA: TGTGCCAGCAGCTTTCGCGGAGTGTTAGCCAAAAACATTCAGTACTTC. Protein sequence: CASSFRGVLAKNIQYF.

This clonotype was detected a few times. The J gene is TRBJ2-2, the V gene TRBV12-3 or TRBV12-4, with D maybe TRBD1 (5 bases). V was clipped by 6 bases and J by 2 bases, with 13 bases between them. The CDR3 has 15 amino acids. The CDR3 is CASSTDSDNTGELFF. The CDR3 bases are TGTGCCAGCAGCACTGACAGCGACAACACCGGGGAGCTGTTTTTT.

This clonotype was detected a few times. V and J are TRBV5-1 and TRBJ2-2; 7 positions agree with TRBD1. The V gene's germline CDR1 is SGHRS and CDR2 YFSETQ. Trimming removed 7 bases from V and 0 bases from J; junction bases left unmatched: 6. The CDR3 runs to 15 residues. For the CDR3, the DNA is TGCGCCAGCCACCTAGGGGGCCCGAACACCGGGGAGCTGTTTTTT. Protein product: CASHLGGPNTGELFF.

The rearrangement uses TRBV12-3 or TRBV12-4 and TRBJ1-4; D might be TRBD1 (5 bases). The CDR3 loop spans 16 amino acids. The ends were cut back, 7 bases at V and 2 bases at J, with 17 bases in the middle. The DNA for the CDR3 is TGTGCCAGCATGCCGCCCGGGGGAGCCACTAATGAAAAACTGTTTTTT. Translating gives CASMPPGGATNEKLFF.

This clonotype was counted between two and nine times. J is TRBJ2-3 and V is TRBV5-1; perhaps TRBD2 as D (6 bases). The CDR3 is made up of 15 amino acids. V gave up 3 bases and J gave up 2 bases, with 13 bases separating them. Germline lookup yields CDR1 SGHRS and CDR2 YFSETQ. As DNA, the CDR3 is TGCGCCAGCAGCTACGGAAGCGGGCTCACAGATACGCAGTATTTT. It yields the protein CASSYGSGLTDTQYF.

J is TRBJ2-5 and V is TRBV5-1; D is undetermined. V dropped 1 base and J dropped 2 bases, with 9 bases sitting between them. Germline CDR1 is SGHRS and CDR2 is YFSETQ. The CDR3 totals 14 residues. CDR3 protein: CASSLFGRQETQYF. CDR3 DNA sequence: TGCGCCAGCAGCTTGTTCGGAAGACAAGAGACCCAGTACTTC. The full variable domain, rest sourced from reference TRBV5-1 and TRBJ2-5, is KAGVTQTPRYLIKTRGQQVTLSCSPISGHRSVSWYQQTPGQGLQFLFEYFSETQRNKGNFPGRFSGRQFSNSRSEMNVSTLELGDSALYLCASSLFGRQETQYFGPGTRLLVL.

The chain carries TRBV5-4 and TRBJ2-4; D perhaps matches TRBD1 (6 bases). The germline CDR1 and CDR2 sequences are SGHNT and YYREEE (reference sequence). CDR3 length: 15 amino acids. V lost 1 base and J 5 bases, leaving 13 bases between the germline ends. The CDR3 spells CASSLYPGAQNIQYF. The CDR3, as DNA: TGTGCCAGCAGCTTGTATCCAGGGGCCCAAAACATTCAGTACTTC.

The chain is built from TRBV13 and TRBJ2-7, with 8 bases matching TRBD1. Unmatched junction bases numbered 10, after V lost 5 bases and J lost 4 bases. The CDR3 is made up of 15 amino acids. Germline CDR1 and CDR2: PRHDT and FYEKMQ (reference sequence). The CDR3 DNA reads as TGTGCCAGCAGCGTACACTCAGGGGGCGCATACGAGCAGTACTTC. This translates into CASSVHSGGAYEQYF.

The gene calls are TRBV5-1 and TRBJ2-1; 11 nucleotides agree with TRBD2. J was trimmed by 6 bases and V by 3 bases; bases with no gene match: 11. Germline V gene sequence: CDR1 SGHRS, CDR2 YFSETQ. CDR3 length: 17 amino acids. CDR3 loop: CASSWGLADEGANEQFF. The CDR3 DNA is TGCGCCAGCAGCTGGGGACTAGCGGATGAGGGGGCCAATGAGCAGTTCTTC.

This clonotype was seen only a few times. The chain has TRBV24-1 and TRBJ2-3; perhaps TRBD1 as D (6 bases). Germline lookup yields CDR1 KGHDR and CDR2 SFDVKD. V was shortened by 5 bases and J by 4 bases, with 12 bases between the two germline ends. The CDR3 has 14 amino acids. In nucleotides, the CDR3 is TGTGCCACCAGTGTCCCGGACAGTCCAGATACGCAGTATTTT. Its protein product is CATSVPDSPDTQYF.

This clonotype was seen more than once but under ten times. The chain recombines TRBV19 with TRBJ1-1; perhaps TRBD1 as D (6 bases). Germline V gene data show CDR1 as LNHDA and CDR2 as SQIVND (reference sequence). Between the trimmed V and J ends, which lost 4 bases and 1 base, there was a span of 13 bases. The CDR3 contains 15 residues. CDR3 nucleotide sequence: TGTGCCAGTAGTACCCAGACAGGCCAGAACACTGAAGCTTTCTTT. Its protein product is CASSTQTGQNTEAFF. Full variable domain (missing parts from reference TRBV19 and TRBJ1-1): DGGITQSPKYLFRKEGQNVTLSCEQNLNHDAMYWYRQDPGQGLRLIYYSQIVNDFQKGDIAEGYSVSREKKESFPLTVTSAQKNPTAFYLCASSTQTGQNTEAFFGQGTRLTVV.

By sample share, this clonotype is medium-sized. The gene calls are TRBV11-3 and TRBJ2-5, with a possible D match to TRBD2 (7 bases). Trimming pared 5 bases from V and 5 bases from J, leaving 21 bases between. The CDR3 has 16 amino acids. Germline CDR1 is SGHNT and CDR2 is YENEEA. The CDR3 sequence: CASSPLGGLRGETQYF. DNA of the CDR3: TGTGCCAGCAGCCCACTGGGGGGGCTGAGAGGGGAGACCCAGTACTTC.

This clonotype was seen a handful of times. The chain joins TRBV27 to TRBJ1-2; D unclear. From germline, CDR1 is MNHEY and CDR2 SMNVEV (reference sequence). CDR3 length: 13 residues. The V and J ends lost 3 bases and 0 bases respectively, with 5 bases between them. CDR3 nucleotides: TGTGCCAGCAGTTTTAAAGCTAACTATGGCTACACCTTC. It translates to CASSFKANYGYTF.

The V gene is TRBV18, the J gene TRBJ2-1, with D possibly matching TRBD2 (6 bases). Germline V gives CDR1 KGHSH, CDR2 LQKENI. With 3 bases removed from V and 2 bases from J, the gap between germline ends came to 14 bases. The CDR3 covers 16 residues. CDR3 loop: CASSPNGGKTYNEQFF. The CDR3 bases are TGTGCCAGCTCACCCAACGGGGGAAAGACCTACAATGAGCAGTTCTTC.

The chain links TRBV6-2 or TRBV6-3 to TRBJ2-5; D is unclear. Per the germline V gene, CDR1 is MNHEY and CDR2 is SVGEGT. The CDR3 is made up of 15 amino acids. Trimming left V 2 bases short and J 5 bases short, with 15 bases between. The CDR3 reads CASSYVRTTGETQYF. The CDR3 DNA reads TGTGCCAGCAGTTACGTCAGGACCACCGGGGAGACCCAGTACTTC.